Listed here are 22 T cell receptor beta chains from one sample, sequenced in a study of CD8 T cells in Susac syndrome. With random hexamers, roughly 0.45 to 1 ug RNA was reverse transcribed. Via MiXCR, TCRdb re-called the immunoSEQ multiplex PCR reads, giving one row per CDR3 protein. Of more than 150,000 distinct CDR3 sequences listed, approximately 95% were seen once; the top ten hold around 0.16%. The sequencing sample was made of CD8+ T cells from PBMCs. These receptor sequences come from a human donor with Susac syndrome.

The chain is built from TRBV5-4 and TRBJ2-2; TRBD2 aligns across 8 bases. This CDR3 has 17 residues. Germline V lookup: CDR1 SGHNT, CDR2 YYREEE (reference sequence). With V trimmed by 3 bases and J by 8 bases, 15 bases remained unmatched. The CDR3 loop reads CASSSSHAGGRMGELFF. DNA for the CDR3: TGTGCCAGCAGCTCATCCCATGCGGGAGGAAGGATGGGGGAGCTGTTTTTT.

The CDR3 nucleotides are TGTGCCTGGGGCCCCTATGGCTACACCTTC. Protein product: CAWGPYGYTF. V is TRBV30 and J is TRBJ1-2; D unresolved. Germline CDR1 is GTSNPN and CDR2 is SVGIG (reference sequence). V shed 5 bases and J shed 4 bases, with 5 bases lying between them. The length of the CDR3 is 10 residues.

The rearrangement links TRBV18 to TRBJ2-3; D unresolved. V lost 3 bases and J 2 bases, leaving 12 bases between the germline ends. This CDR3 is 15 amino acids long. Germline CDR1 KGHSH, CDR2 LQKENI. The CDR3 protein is CASSPTVVPTDTQYF. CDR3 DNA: TGTGCCAGCTCACCCACCGTAGTCCCCACAGATACGCAGTATTTT.

This chain's CDR3 is CASRGTSGVETQYF. CDR3 DNA: TGTGCCAGCAGAGGGACTAGCGGGGTGGAGACCCAGTACTTC. This rearrangement joins TRBV12-3 or TRBV12-4 to TRBJ2-5, with 13 bases lining up with TRBD2. With V trimmed by 6 bases and J by 5 bases, 3 bases remained unmatched. The CDR3 sequence is 14 residues long.

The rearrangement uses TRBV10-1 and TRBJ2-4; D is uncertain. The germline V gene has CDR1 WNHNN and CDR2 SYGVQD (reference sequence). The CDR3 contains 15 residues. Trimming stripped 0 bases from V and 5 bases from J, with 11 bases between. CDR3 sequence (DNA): TGCGCCAGCAGTGAGTCAGGCCCGCGTGAAAACATTCAGTACTTC. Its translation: CASSESGPRENIQYF.

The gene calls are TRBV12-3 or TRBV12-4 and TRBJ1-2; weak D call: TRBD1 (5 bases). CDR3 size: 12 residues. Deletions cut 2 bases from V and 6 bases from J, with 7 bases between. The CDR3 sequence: CASSLKGNGYTF. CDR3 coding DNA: TGTGCCAGCAGTTTAAAGGGGAATGGCTACACCTTC.

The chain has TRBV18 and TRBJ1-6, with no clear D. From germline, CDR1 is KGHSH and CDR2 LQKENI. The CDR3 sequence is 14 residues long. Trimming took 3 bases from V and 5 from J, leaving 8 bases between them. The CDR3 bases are TGTGCCAGCTCACCCTCGGGTCATAATTCACCCCTCCACTTT. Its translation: CASSPSGHNSPLHF.

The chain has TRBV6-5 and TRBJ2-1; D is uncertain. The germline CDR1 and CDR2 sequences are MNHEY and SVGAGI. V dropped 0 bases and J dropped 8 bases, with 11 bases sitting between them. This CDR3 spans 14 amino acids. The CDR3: CASSYSGPIDEQFF. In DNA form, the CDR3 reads TGTGCCAGCAGTTACTCAGGGCCCATCGATGAGCAGTTCTTC.

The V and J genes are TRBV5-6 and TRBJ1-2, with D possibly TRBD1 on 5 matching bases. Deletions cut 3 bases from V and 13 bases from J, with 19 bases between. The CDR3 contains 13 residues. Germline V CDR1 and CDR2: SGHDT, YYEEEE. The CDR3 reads CASSSGTRVDGTF. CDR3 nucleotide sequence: TGTGCCAGCAGCTCAGGGACGCGAGTTGACGGCACCTTC.

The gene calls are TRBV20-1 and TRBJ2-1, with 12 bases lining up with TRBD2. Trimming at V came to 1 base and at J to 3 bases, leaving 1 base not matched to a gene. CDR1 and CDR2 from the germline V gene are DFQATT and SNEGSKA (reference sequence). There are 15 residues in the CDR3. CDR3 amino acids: CSARGLAGDYNEQFF. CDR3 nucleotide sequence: TGCAGTGCTAGAGGACTAGCGGGGGACTACAATGAGCAGTTCTTC.

This CDR3 reads CASSLDWSGRVDEQFF. DNA for the CDR3: TGTGCCAGCAGCTTAGATTGGTCCGGGAGGGTGGATGAGCAGTTCTTC. The V and J genes are TRBV11-2 and TRBJ2-1; 8 nucleotides match TRBD2. Germline trimming cut 0 bases from V and 8 bases from J; bases unmatched to any gene: 9. The CDR3 is 16 amino acids. The germline V gene has CDR1 SGHAT and CDR2 FQNNGV.

CDR3 in amino acids: CSVDPGQGYTF. The CDR3 coding sequence is TGCAGCGTTGATCCGGGTCAGGGCTACACCTTC. V and J are TRBV29-1 and TRBJ1-2; D not resolved. The CDR3 has 11 residues. Germline V CDR1 and CDR2: SQVTM, ANQGSEA. Trimming cost V 3 bases and J 8 bases, with 10 bases left between them.

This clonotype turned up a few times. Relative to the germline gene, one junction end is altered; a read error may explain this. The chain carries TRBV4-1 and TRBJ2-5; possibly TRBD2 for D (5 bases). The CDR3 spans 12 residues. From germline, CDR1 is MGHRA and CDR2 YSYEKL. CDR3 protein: CASSQEGETQYF. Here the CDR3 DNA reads TGTGCCAGCAGCCAAGAGGGCGAGACCCAGTACTTC.

This CDR3 reads CASSLPETGGPYEQYF. In nucleotides, the CDR3 is TGTGCCAGCAGCTTACCAGAGACAGGGGGTCCCTACGAGCAGTACTTC. The genes are TRBV7-9 and TRBJ2-7, with 9 bases lining up with TRBD1. This CDR3 contains 16 residues. V lost 2 bases, J lost 2 bases, and 7 bases stayed unmatched. CDR1 and CDR2 (germline): SEHNR, FQNEAQ (reference sequence).

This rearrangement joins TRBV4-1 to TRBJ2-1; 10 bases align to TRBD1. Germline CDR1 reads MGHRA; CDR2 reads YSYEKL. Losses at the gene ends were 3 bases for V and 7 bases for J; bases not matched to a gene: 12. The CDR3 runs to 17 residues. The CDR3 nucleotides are TGCGCCAGCAGCCAGCTCCCGGGACAGGGGCCCCCAAATGAGCAGTTCTTC. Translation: CASSQLPGQGPPNEQFF.

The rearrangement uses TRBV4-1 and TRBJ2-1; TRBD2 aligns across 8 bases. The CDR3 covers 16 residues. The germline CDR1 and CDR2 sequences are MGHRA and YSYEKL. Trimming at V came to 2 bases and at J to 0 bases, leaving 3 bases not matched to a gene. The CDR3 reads CASSQTSGTSYNEQFF. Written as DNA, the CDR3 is TGCGCCAGCAGCCAAACTAGCGGTACCTCCTACAATGAGCAGTTCTTC.

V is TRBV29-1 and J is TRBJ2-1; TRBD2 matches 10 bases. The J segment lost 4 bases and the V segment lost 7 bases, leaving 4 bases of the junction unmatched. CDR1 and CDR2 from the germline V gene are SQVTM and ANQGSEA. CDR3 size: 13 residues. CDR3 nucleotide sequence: TGCAGCGATACTAGCGGGACTTACAATGAGCAGTTCTTC. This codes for CSDTSGTYNEQFF.

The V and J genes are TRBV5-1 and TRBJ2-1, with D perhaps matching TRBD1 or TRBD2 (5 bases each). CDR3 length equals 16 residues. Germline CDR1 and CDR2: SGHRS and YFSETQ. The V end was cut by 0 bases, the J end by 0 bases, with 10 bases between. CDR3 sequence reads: CASSLVWGSSYNEQFF. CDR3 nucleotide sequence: TGCGCCAGCAGCTTGGTTTGGGGGAGCTCCTACAATGAGCAGTTCTTC.

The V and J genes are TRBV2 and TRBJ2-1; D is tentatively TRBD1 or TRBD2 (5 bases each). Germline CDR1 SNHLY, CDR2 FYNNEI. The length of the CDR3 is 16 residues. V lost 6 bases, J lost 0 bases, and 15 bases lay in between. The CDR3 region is CASRGLGASSYNEQFF. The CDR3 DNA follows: TGTGCCAGCAGGGGGCTGGGAGCGAGCTCCTACAATGAGCAGTTCTTC.

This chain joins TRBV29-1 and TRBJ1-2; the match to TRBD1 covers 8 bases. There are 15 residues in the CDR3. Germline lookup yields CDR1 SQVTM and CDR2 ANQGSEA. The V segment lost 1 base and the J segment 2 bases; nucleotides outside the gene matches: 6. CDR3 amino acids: CSVEGWGQENYGYTF. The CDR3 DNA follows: TGCAGCGTTGAAGGCTGGGGACAGGAGAACTATGGCTACACCTTC.

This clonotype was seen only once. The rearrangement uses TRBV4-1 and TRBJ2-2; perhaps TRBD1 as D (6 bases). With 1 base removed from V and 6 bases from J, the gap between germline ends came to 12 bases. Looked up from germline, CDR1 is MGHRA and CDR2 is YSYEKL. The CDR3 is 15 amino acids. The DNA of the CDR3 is TGCGCCAGCAGCCAAGGAGGGGGTGTCTCCGGGGAGCTGTTTTTT. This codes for CASSQGGGVSGELFF.

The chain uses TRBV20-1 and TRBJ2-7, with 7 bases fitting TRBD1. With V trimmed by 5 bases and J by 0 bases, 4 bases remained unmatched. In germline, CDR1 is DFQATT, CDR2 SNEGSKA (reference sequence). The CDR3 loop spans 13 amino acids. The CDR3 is CSAPGTVSYEQYF. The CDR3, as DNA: TGCAGTGCTCCCGGGACAGTCTCCTACGAGCAGTACTTC.